The following is a TCR beta chain sequence with its context. V dropped 5 bases and J dropped 3; count of bases not matched to a gene: 10. Germline-derived CDR1 and CDR2 are SGHAT and FQDESV (reference sequence). The CDR3 covers 16 residues. The data originate from a study of blood T cell repertoires in COVID-19. The overall study: Samples came from the United States, Italy and Spain, spanning acute and convalescent COVID-19. In each case, the material was cDNA or gDNA derived from T cells, B-cell-depleted T cells, or PBMCs.

Authors' analysis steps: Quantification of nucleated cells was approximated via reference gene primer amplification. This table comes from immunoSEQ multiplex PCR, and its TCRdb copy is limited to in-frame clones, with some not included. That table furnishes V, J and clone size, whereas the DNA furnished D and trimming. The repertoire holds some 350,000 clones, with about 90% as singletons. The chain couples TRBV11-1 to TRBJ2-7, with 10 nucleotides matching TRBD2. The sample consisted of peripheral blood. This TCR was sampled from a man between 18 and 35 years old with active or convalescent COVID-19. The DNA of the CDR3 is TGTGCCAGCAGCACCGGCTCTAGCGGGAGAGGCTACGAGCAGTACTTC. It specifies CASSTGSSGRGYEQYF.